This T cell receptor beta chain derives from a study of PD-L1 blockade in urothelial cancer. Background on the study: Analysis of blood occurred 3 weeks (second dose) and 6 weeks after treatment start.

The CDR3 loop spans 12 amino acids. Germline V CDR1 and CDR2: GTSNPN, SVGIG (reference sequence). Trimming cost V 1 base and J 7 bases, with 8 bases left between them. Libraries were prepared by immunoSEQ multiplex PCR; TCRdb keeps only in-frame clonotypes and omits some of them. Of 45,000 to 65,000 clones listed, around 82% are singletons. Per-patient samples, pretreatment and on-treatment, numbered 1 to 8. This receptor was identified in a man aged 35-49 years with urothelial cancer. The sequencing used PBMCs, collected around atezolizumab (anti-PD-L1) treatment. The V call is TRBV30, the J call TRBJ2-1; no clear D. The CDR3 is CAWSDLRNEQFF. CDR3 sequence (DNA): TGTGCCTGGAGTGATCTTCGGAATGAGCAGTTCTTC.